One and the same sample provided the 7 T cell receptor beta chains below, sequenced in a study of T cell responses to AZD1222 COVID-19 vaccine. Generated by immunoSEQ multiplex PCR, the TCRdb table keeps only in-frame clones and is missing some. The sample includes approximately 150,000 clones, just under 95% of them seen just once. This specimen consisted of peripheral blood, obtained on day 0 of AZD1222 vaccination. The receptors were gathered from an adult in good health.

V gene TRBV18 combines with J gene TRBJ2-2; tentatively, D is TRBD1 (6 bases). Germline lookup yields CDR1 KGHSH and CDR2 LQKENI. The CDR3 consists of 16 residues. The V and J ends lost 4 bases and 4 bases respectively, with 16 bases between them. The CDR3 region is CASSRPTGGSTGELFF. Written as DNA, the CDR3 is TGTGCCAGCTCACGGCCGACAGGCGGCAGCACCGGGGAGCTGTTTTTT.

The chain couples TRBV4-1 to TRBJ1-2; TRBD1 might be the D (6 bases). This CDR3 has 14 residues. Per germline, CDR1 MGHRA and CDR2 YSYEKL. V lost 7 bases and J lost 3, with 15 bases in between. CDR3 loop: CASTQGSGDYGYTF. CDR3 in DNA: TGCGCCAGCACCCAGGGGTCAGGGGACTATGGCTACACCTTC.

The J gene is TRBJ1-1, the V gene TRBV5-1; tentatively, D is TRBD1 (6 bases). V dropped 6 bases and J dropped 0 bases, with 15 bases sitting between them. The germline V gene has CDR1 SGHRS and CDR2 YFSETQ. The CDR3 runs 15 residues. DNA for the CDR3: TGCGCCAGCAAGCCGGACAGAGCCCTGAACACTGAAGCTTTCTTT. This translates into CASKPDRALNTEAFF.

Turning to this clone: The same CDR3 can be traced to other DNA sequences in this sample. The chain links TRBV11-2 to TRBJ1-2; the D gene is possibly TRBD1 (5 bases). The germline V and J ends were trimmed by 5 bases and 1 base, with 8 bases remaining between them. Per the germline V gene, CDR1 is SGHAT and CDR2 is FQNNGV. This CDR3 region has 13 residues. The CDR3 DNA reads as TGTGCCAGCAGCCCCGACAGTAACTATGGCTACACCTTC. Translating gives CASSPDSNYGYTF.

V and J are TRBV5-4 and TRBJ2-7; 9 bases are shared with TRBD1. Unmatched junction bases numbered 3, after V lost 4 bases and J lost 1 base. Germline V gene data show CDR1 as SGHNT and CDR2 as YYREEE (reference sequence). CDR3 length: 14 amino acids. CDR3 region: CASSRGTGSYEQYF. The CDR3 DNA follows: TGTGCCAGCAGCCGCGGGACAGGGTCCTACGAGCAGTACTTC.

CDR3 nucleotides: TGTGCCTGGAGTGTAGGGGATCCCGGAGGCACCATATATTTT. As protein: CAWSVGDPGGTIYF. This chain links TRBV30 with TRBJ1-3, with D possibly being TRBD1 (5 bases). The CDR3 length is 14 residues. The germline V gene has CDR1 GTSNPN and CDR2 SVGIG (reference sequence). Between the trimmed V and J ends, which lost 0 bases and 9 bases, there was a span of 15 bases.

The gene calls are TRBV6-5 and TRBJ2-3; 7 nucleotides align to TRBD2. The CDR3 is made up of 15 amino acids. In germline, CDR1 is MNHEY, CDR2 SVGAGI. The V segment lost 7 bases and the J segment 2 bases; nucleotides outside the gene matches: 9. CDR3 in amino acids: CASMGGIGLTDTQYF. In nucleotides, the CDR3 is TGTGCCAGCATGGGGGGGATTGGCCTCACAGATACGCAGTATTTT.